Listed here is a single T cell receptor (beta chain). Its antigen is currently not known. The read falls 3 residues short of the CDR3 end, and the missing part is taken from the germline J gene. The CDR3 numbers 15 residues from cysteine through phenylalanine. Only the CDR3 bases that were read are kept: 36 of them, in frame from base 1. V is cut by 3 bases and J by 2 bases, and the space between the germline ends is 17 bases. The germline V gene (reference sequence) supplies CDR1 DFQATT and CDR2 SNEGSKA. Every participant had a single incident cervical HPV16 infection, and women with prevalent HPV16 infections were excluded. Cervical HPV DNA was detected by MY09/MY11 PCR, and genotyping was performed by dot-blot hybridization. Around 14 mL of heparinized blood was centrifuged, after which the buffy coat was aliquoted, frozen at -30 degrees C, and then stored at -80 degrees C. Genomic DNA was extracted from buffy coat specimens using QIAGEN kits.

This specimen comes from a study of T cells in women clearing cervical HPV infection (dated by TCRdb to the late 2010s). A note on the overall study: The cases were 25 women with histologically confirmed HPV16-related CIN3 or worse, and 2 of those women had invasive cancers. Controls were 25 or so women whose single incident HPV16 infection cleared within 12 months without precancer or cancer developing. Blood from cases was drawn at the visit where the lesion was first identified, while blood from controls was drawn once the infection was no longer detected. For cases, a median interval of roughly 150 days, with an interquartile range of 90 to 200 days, was observed between lesion detection and blood sampling. Because only a few women had HLA typing data, the possibility that HLA type acted as a confounder could not be ruled out. An exploratory proof-of-principle case-control study, nested within the Guanacaste HPV Natural History Study in Costa Rica, was conducted to compare TCR repertoires across cervical HPV16 outcomes. Cases were matched to controls by age within five years and by the year the sample was collected. Cases had a median age of almost 35 years and controls had a median age of 38, with no significant differences in baseline characteristics. In the parent cohort, about 10,000 women aged 18 or older were enrolled in Guanacaste, Costa Rica, during about 1993 to 1995 and then followed for under nine years. Five blinded duplicates per group were added as quality controls, giving 60 or so samples: approximately 50 participants and some ten replicates.

The paper as a whole reports these results and caveats: Lower TRBV6-7 relative abundance was observed in cases than in controls (roughly 0.12% versus 0.15%; Bonferroni P = 0.0008). TCR repertoire richness was significantly higher in CIN3+ cases than in controls across sequencing depths, while evenness did not differ. Because T-cell numbers per sample were unknown, differences in richness could reflect varying T-cell content rather than repertoire biology. The cross-sectional design could not show whether the associations came before the infection or were a result of it, and neither effector/memory subsets nor HPV-specific T cells were isolated. Cases were distinguished from controls with an estimated AUC of roughly 0.82 by random forest classifiers combining richness and V gene abundances.

TCR beta CDR3 regions were amplified by multiplex PCR from an average of around 1,200 ng genomic DNA per sample using the immunoSEQ assay. Primer bias was corrected in the assay by using a complete synthetic TCR repertoire to establish an amplification baseline. Amplicons were sequenced on the Illumina platform. Per the original workflow: Sequences were error-corrected by clustering with frequency ratios and a modified nearest-neighbor algorithm and were then analyzed in the immunoSEQ Analyzer with IMGT gene definitions. At each rarefaction depth, TCR richness and evenness were averaged over 20 rarefaction repeats, and samples with fewer sequences than the depth were excluded. Wilcoxon rank sum tests with FDR correction were used to compare V, D and J gene relative abundances between the groups. An intraclass correlation of 95% to 97% for TCR richness and an average of around 82% across some 70 gene segments were obtained from the blinded duplicates. TCRdb holds this immuneACCESS table with in-frame rearrangements only. Some clones are missing; in checked studies, unresolved V genes explain under half, and the rest has no known cause. That table furnishes V, J and clone size, whereas the DNA furnished D and trimming. The table held for this sample gives about 26,000 clones. The ten largest account for 11% of the sample.

The sequenced sample was blood buffy coat. The chain is made from TRBV20-1 and TRBJ2-7; the best D guess is TRBD2, with 6 bases matching. The sequence was collected from a woman aged 18-69 years with a cervical HPV16 infection that either progressed to CIN3+ or cleared (not recorded which). The CDR3 corresponds to CSAREPGLTTYEQYF. The sequenced part of the CDR3 DNA is TGCAGTGCTAGGGAACCGGGACTTACCACCTACGAG.